Reported below is one T cell receptor (beta chain). This sample stems from a study of shared clonotypes between healthy human individuals. This CDR3 has 17 residues. The germline V gene encodes CDR1 LNHDA and CDR2 SQIVND (reference sequence). V gave up 7 bases and J gave up 8 bases, with 27 bases separating them. TCRdb's copy holds only in-frame clones and misses some; the assay was immunoSEQ multiplex PCR. The table records about 2.4 million clones, approximately 94% of them present only once. Source material: naive CD4+ T cells from PBMCs. The sample's subset: CD45RA+ positively selected. The chain links TRBV19 to TRBJ2-1; possible D gene TRBD1, 7 bases. This clonotype was obtained from a man between 18 and 29 years old in good health. Some clones in this sample may be carry-over from other donors' samples. The CDR3 nucleotides are TGTGCCAGTAAATCGGCCTCGGGACTCCCTCAGGGGGATGAGCAGTTCTTC. It translates to CASKSASGLPQGDEQFF.